The 8 T cell receptor beta chains listed next were all sequenced from one sample in a study of regulatory T cells in long-lasting Graves disease. As to time point: persistent/refractory GD, antithyroid drugs over 5 years with positive TRAb. From PBMCs, RNA was extracted and then used to make the TCR library. Library construction for TCR beta used iRepertoire HTBI primers and Arm-PCR of CDR3 regions. A single record per CDR3 protein comes from TCRdb applying MiXCR to the multiplex PCR reads. The table shows approximately 470,000 distinct CDR3 sequences, with roughly 20% occurring only once. The sample was peripheral blood mononuclear cells (PBMCs), taken when the disease was refractory, from a patient treated with antithyroid drugs. The receptors derive from a female donor with Graves disease.

Notes on this clonotype: A clone one base away is much larger, so this may be a read error. The CDR3 sequence is CASSLYPGDGDYTEALF. CDR3 in DNA: TGTGCCAGCAGTTTGTACCCTGGGGACGGGGATTACACTGAAGCTCTCTTT. The V call is TRBV28, the J call TRBJ1-1; D perhaps matches TRBD1 (5 bases). The V gene's germline CDR1 is MDHEN and CDR2 SYDVKM. The CDR3 is 17 amino acids.

This clonotype appeared many times. The chain recombines TRBV6-1 with TRBJ2-7; 9 bases agree with TRBD2. The germline V gene encodes CDR1 MNHNS and CDR2 SASEGT. There are 14 residues in the CDR3. V gave up 7 bases and J gave up 6 bases; unmatched junction bases: 10. DNA of the CDR3: TGTGCCAGCAAAAGCCGGGGACTAGCTTCCGAGCAGTACTTC. Translated, it gives CASKSRGLASEQYF.

V and J are TRBV6-1 and TRBJ2-7; D unclear. Between the trimmed V and J ends, which lost 6 bases and 5 bases, there was a span of 14 bases. Germline CDR1 reads MNHNS; CDR2 reads SASEGT. The CDR3 runs 13 residues. The CDR3 DNA reads TGTGCCAGCAGCAACCCCAACCCGGACGAGCAGTACTTC. Translation gives CASSNPNPDEQYF.

The gene calls are TRBV6-1 and TRBJ1-4; D gene unclear. CDR3 length equals 16 residues. Germline V gene lookup returns CDR1 MNHNS and CDR2 SASEGT. V lost 9 bases and J 6 bases, leaving 23 bases between the germline ends. The CDR3 reads CASGLSGGFLHEKLFF. The CDR3 bases are TGTGCCAGTGGACTATCCGGAGGGTTCCTACATGAAAAACTGTTTTTT.

This clonotype showed up many times. The rearrangement uses TRBV20-1 and TRBJ1-2; the match to TRBD1 covers 7 bases. Germline lookup yields CDR1 DFQATT and CDR2 SNEGSKA (reference sequence). Trimming removed 5 bases from V and 7 bases from J; junction bases left unmatched: 10. The CDR3 covers 13 residues. CDR3 sequence reads: CSALQDRAGGYTF. In DNA, the CDR3 is TGCAGTGCTTTACAAGACAGGGCCGGTGGCTACACCTTC.

This clonotype was counted a few times. The chain has TRBV27 and TRBJ2-2; unclear D gene. This CDR3 comprises 17 residues. The V gene's germline CDR1 is MNHEY and CDR2 SMNVEV (reference sequence). The ends were cut back, 7 bases at V and 1 base at J, with 19 bases in the middle. The CDR3 nucleotides read TGTGCCAGCACCCCCTCTAGGCTGTCGGTGAACACCGGGGAGCTGTTTTTT. It yields the protein CASTPSRLSVNTGELFF.

This clonotype was detected only a few times. V is TRBV19 and J is TRBJ1-1; no reliable D call. The V gene lost 1 base and the J gene lost 0 bases, with 6 bases spanning the gap. This CDR3 is 14 amino acids long. In germline, CDR1 is LNHDA, CDR2 SQIVND (reference sequence). This CDR3 is CASSIGHLNTEAFF. In DNA, the CDR3 is TGTGCCAGTAGTATAGGGCACTTGAACACTGAAGCTTTCTTT.

This clonotype was found many times. CDR3 nucleotide sequence: TGCAGCGTTGATAATGGCACAGGGAAGCCCCAGCATTTT. Its protein is CSVDNGTGKPQHF. This chain connects TRBV29-1 to TRBJ1-5; D is perhaps TRBD1 (6 bases). CDR3 length: 13 amino acids. In germline, CDR1 is SQVTM, CDR2 ANQGSEA. Trimming removed 3 bases at V and 8 bases at J, with 14 bases between.